Sequencing of this T cell receptor beta chain was carried out in a study of T cell changes during pregnancy in multiple sclerosis. Germline trimming cut 2 bases from V and 3 bases from J; bases unmatched to any gene: 6. The germline CDR1 and CDR2 sequences are SGHRS and YFSETQ. The CDR3 contains 16 residues. Clones were sequenced by immunoSEQ multiplex PCR, and TCRdb holds only the in-frame ones, with some missing. This sample yields 35,000 or so clones, of which about 90% are seen a single time; 0.4% to 0.5% belongs to the top ten. The sample here was CD4+ T cells from peripheral blood mononuclear cells, taken after pregnancy. The chain combines TRBV5-1 with TRBJ2-3; 10 nucleotides agree with TRBD2. The clonotype was recovered from a female donor with multiple sclerosis, enrolled in a pregnancy study. CDR3 coding DNA: TGCGCCAGCAGCTTTTCTAGCGGGGGTGTAACAGATACGCAGTATTTT. As protein: CASSFSSGGVTDTQYF.